A single sample is the source of the 17 T cell receptor beta chains below, sequenced in a study of regulatory T cells in long-lasting Graves disease. HTBI primers from iRepertoire and Arm-PCR of CDR3 regions yielded the TCR beta libraries. In TCRdb, the multiplex PCR reads were re-called with MiXCR into one record per CDR3 protein. This table holds roughly 360,000 distinct CDR3 sequences, 20% to 25% found once. Regarding time point: persistent/refractory GD, antithyroid drugs over 5 years with positive TRAb. After RNA was extracted from PBMCs, the TCR library was made from it. Sequencing was performed on peripheral blood mononuclear cells (PBMCs), taken when the disease was refractory, from a patient treated with antithyroid drugs. Receptor source: a woman aged 40 to 55 with Graves disease.

The V and J genes are TRBV6-1 and TRBJ1-1, with D tentatively TRBD1 (5 bases). The germline CDR1 and CDR2 sequences are MNHNS and SASEGT. This CDR3 region has 13 residues. V gave up 3 bases and J gave up 11 bases, with 16 bases separating them. The DNA of the CDR3 is TGTGCCAGCAGTGACCGGGACCGTCAGCGGGCTTTCTTT. It specifies CASSDRDRQRAFF.

This clonotype has at least ten counts. This chain joins TRBV28 and TRBJ1-5; D is ambiguous. The V gene lost 2 bases and the J gene lost 5 bases, with 7 bases spanning the gap. The CDR3 is 13 amino acids. Germline CDR1 reads MDHEN; CDR2 reads SYDVKM. The DNA for the CDR3 is TGTGCCAGCAGTTTAATTAGGCATCAGCCCCAGCATTTT. It translates to CASSLIRHQPQHF.

As regards this clonotype: This may stem from a read error, because a much larger clone lies one nucleotide away. The gene calls are TRBV15 and TRBJ2-7, with D perhaps TRBD1 (5 bases). This CDR3 is built from 12 residues. Germline V gene sequence: CDR1 LNHNV, CDR2 YYDKDF (reference sequence). V was pared by 3 bases and J by 2 bases, with 5 bases between. The CDR3 protein is CATSRDTYEQYF. The CDR3 DNA follows: TGTGCCACCAGCAGGGACACCTACGAGCAGTACTTC.

There are a few counts of this clonotype. The CDR3 carries no conserved terminal phenylalanine or tryptophan, so it likely arises from a read error. The chain joins TRBV3-1 to TRBJ1-1; 7 bases align to TRBD1. Germline trimming cut 3 bases from V and 1 base from J; bases unmatched to any gene: 5. CDR1 is LGHDT and CDR2 is YNNKEL in the germline V gene (reference sequence). The CDR3 contains 15 residues. CDR3 nucleotides: TGTGCCAGCAGCCACTCGCGACAGGGGAACACTGAAGCTTTCCTT. Its translation is CASSHSRQGNTEAFL.

This clonotype has only a few counts. The chain couples TRBV29-1 to TRBJ1-1, with D possibly matching TRBD1 (6 bases). CDR1 SQVTM and CDR2 ANQGSEA come from the germline V gene. Trimming stripped 3 bases from V and 4 bases from J, with 24 bases between. The CDR3 sequence is 17 residues long. This CDR3 reads CSVDILDQGMWVTEAFF. DNA of the CDR3: TGCAGCGTTGATATACTAGACCAGGGGATGTGGGTCACTGAAGCTTTCTTT.

In this sample, this clonotype turned up a few times. This chain connects TRBV5-1 to TRBJ2-7; D unresolved. In germline, CDR1 is SGHRS, CDR2 YFSETQ. This CDR3 comprises 13 residues. Trimming took off 4 bases at V and 3 bases at J, with 11 bases between the two ends. Written as DNA, the CDR3 is TGCGCCAGCAGCCAATGGGTGAGCTACGAGCAGTACTTC. Translation: CASSQWVSYEQYF.

The chain has TRBV6-2 or TRBV6-3 and TRBJ2-4, with 8 bases matching TRBD1. The V and J ends lost 7 bases and 1 base, in that order; junction bases with no gene match: 3. This CDR3 spans 14 amino acids. CDR1 is MNHEY and CDR2 is SVGEGT in the germline V gene. CDR3 loop: CASTRQGAKNIQYF. CDR3 bases: TGTGCCAGCACCAGACAGGGGGCCAAAAACATTCAGTACTTC.

This clonotype was detected many times. The chain joins TRBV7-2 to TRBJ1-1; 8 bases map to TRBD1. The germline V gene encodes CDR1 SGHTA and CDR2 FQGNSA. Trimming cost V 3 bases and J 9 bases; bases outside gene matches: 6. The CDR3 extends over 13 amino acids. DNA for the CDR3: TGTGCCAGCAGCTTCCCCGGGACAGGTAAAGCTTTCTTT. This encodes CASSFPGTGKAFF.

Concerning this clonotype: This sequence may be a read error, since a much larger clone differs from it by one base. V is TRBV25-1 and J is TRBJ2-7; D is possibly TRBD2 (5 bases). Germline V CDR1 and CDR2: MGHDK, SYGVNS. CDR3 length: 15 amino acids. The CDR3 DNA is TGTGCCAGCAGTGAATTCGAGGACTGGGGAATCGAGCAGTGCTTC. This gives the protein CASSEFEDWGIEQCF.

This clonotype has at least ten counts. The V call is TRBV2, the J call TRBJ1-5, with 10 bases lining up with TRBD1. Trimming at V came to 5 bases and at J to 1 base, leaving 20 bases not matched to a gene. The CDR3 sequence is 21 residues long. Germline CDR1 is SNHLY and CDR2 is FYNNEI. The CDR3 loop is CASSWDQDRGLKFGSNQPQHF. The CDR3, as DNA: TGTGCCAGCAGTTGGGATCAAGACAGGGGGCTTAAGTTTGGGAGCAATCAGCCCCAGCATTTT.

This clonotype was observed at least ten times. This chain connects TRBV7-2 to TRBJ1-2, with 8 positions matching TRBD1. The CDR3 is made up of 14 amino acids. V was clipped by 5 bases and J by 3 bases; unmatched bases: 5. Germline V gene data show CDR1 as SGHTA and CDR2 as FQGNSA. The CDR3 loop reads CASSTLTGDYGYTF. DNA of the CDR3: TGTGCCAGCAGCACCCTGACAGGGGACTATGGCTACACCTTC. The full variable domain, with the rest looked up from reference TRBV7-2 and TRBJ1-2, is GAGVSQSPSNKVTEKGKDVELRCDPISGHTALYWYRQSLGQGLEFLIYFQGNSAPDKSGLPSDRFSAERTGGSVSTLTIQRTQQEDSAVYLCASSTLTGDYGYTFGSGTRLTVV.

This clonotype has more than one count but fewer than ten. V and J are TRBV7-6 and TRBJ2-7; TRBD2 agrees at 8 bases. The CDR3 extends over 16 amino acids. Germline assignment: CDR1 SGHVS and CDR2 FNYEAQ. The J segment lost 6 bases and the V segment lost 5 bases, leaving 15 bases of the junction unmatched. CDR3 in DNA: TGTGCCAGCAGCCTGGAATCAGGACTAGCCCCTTTCGAGCAGTACTTC. Its translation is CASSLESGLAPFEQYF.

With respect to this clonotype: An end of the junction differs from the germline gene, which may be a read error. The rearrangement joins TRBV2 to TRBJ2-7, with D possibly matching TRBD1 (6 bases). The CDR3 is made up of 13 amino acids. From germline, CDR1 is SNHLY and CDR2 FYNNEI. This CDR3 reads CAGRQEQTYEQYF. In nucleotides, the CDR3 is TGCGCCGGAAGACAGGAACAAACCTACGAGCAGTACTTC.

In regard to this clonotype: A read error may be the cause here, since a much bigger clone is one base away. The V call is TRBV6-1, the J call TRBJ2-3, with D unresolved. The CDR3 runs 16 residues. Germline loops: CDR1 MNHNS, CDR2 SASEGT. The ends were cut back, 1 base at V and 2 bases at J, with 13 bases in the middle. In nucleotides, the CDR3 is TGTGCCAGCAGTGAAGTTTCGGGCGGTCACACAGATACGCAGTATTTT. It codes for CASSEVSGGHTDTQYF.

This chain links TRBV11-2 with TRBJ2-1, with D perhaps TRBD2 (5 bases). CDR1 is SGHAT and CDR2 is FQNNGV in the germline V gene. Trimming cost V 1 base and J 10 bases, with 20 bases left between them. The CDR3 is 16 amino acids. DNA for the CDR3: TGTGCCAGCAGCTTAGTCGTGAGAGGGTATATCTGGGAGCAGTTCTTC. It translates to CASSLVVRGYIWEQFF.

This clonotype was seen a few times. The rearrangement links TRBV19 to TRBJ1-5; D perhaps matches TRBD1 (5 bases). The V end was cut by 3 bases, the J end by 9 bases, with 18 bases between. Germline V lookup: CDR1 LNHDA, CDR2 SQIVND (reference sequence). CDR3 length: 15 amino acids. The CDR3 region has the DNA TGTGCCAGTAGTATGGGAGGGACCGGGTCTCGGCCCCAGCATTTT. Its translation: CASSMGGTGSRPQHF.

The rearrangement links TRBV20-1 to TRBJ2-6; 7 nucleotides line up with TRBD1. Germline CDR1 is DFQATT and CDR2 is SNEGSKA (reference sequence). V was clipped by 3 bases and J by 1 base; unmatched bases: 3. The CDR3 is 15 amino acids. The CDR3 DNA is TGCAGTGCTAGGGAACAGGGGTCTGGGGCCAACGTCCTGACTTTC. It codes for CSAREQGSGANVLTF.